One T cell receptor (beta chain) is described in this entry. The entry originates in a study of blood T cell repertoires in COVID-19. For the study at large: Material from acute and convalescent COVID-19 was sourced from the United States, Italy and Spain. T cells, B-cell-depleted T cells, or PBMCs supplied cDNA or gDNA.

CDR3 length equals 13 residues. Germline V gives CDR1 MGHDK, CDR2 SYGVNS. The V end lost 4 bases, the J end lost 4 bases, and 10 bases lay between the germline ends. In the original processing: Estimated nucleated cell counts came from reference gene primer amplification. Repertoires were generated with immunoSEQ multiplex PCR, while TCRdb's copy carries only in-frame clones and drops some. V and J calls and clone size come straight from that table; D and trimming were deduced from the DNA. The table shows about 140,000 clones, with more than 65% occurring only once. This chain uses TRBV25-1 with TRBJ1-1; possibly TRBD1 for D (5 bases). The sequencing sample was made of peripheral blood. The source is a man older than 75 with acute or convalescent COVID-19. CDR3 protein: CASSVPGLTEAFF. The CDR3 bases are TGTGCCAGCAGTGTGCCAGGGCTCACTGAAGCTTTCTTT. Variable domain in full (rest from reference TRBV25-1 and TRBJ1-1): EADIYQTPRYLVIGTGKKITLECSQTMGHDKMYWYQQDPGMELHLIHYSYGVNSTEKGDLSSESTVSRIRTEHFPLTLESARPSHTSQYLCASSVPGLTEAFFGQGTRLTVV.